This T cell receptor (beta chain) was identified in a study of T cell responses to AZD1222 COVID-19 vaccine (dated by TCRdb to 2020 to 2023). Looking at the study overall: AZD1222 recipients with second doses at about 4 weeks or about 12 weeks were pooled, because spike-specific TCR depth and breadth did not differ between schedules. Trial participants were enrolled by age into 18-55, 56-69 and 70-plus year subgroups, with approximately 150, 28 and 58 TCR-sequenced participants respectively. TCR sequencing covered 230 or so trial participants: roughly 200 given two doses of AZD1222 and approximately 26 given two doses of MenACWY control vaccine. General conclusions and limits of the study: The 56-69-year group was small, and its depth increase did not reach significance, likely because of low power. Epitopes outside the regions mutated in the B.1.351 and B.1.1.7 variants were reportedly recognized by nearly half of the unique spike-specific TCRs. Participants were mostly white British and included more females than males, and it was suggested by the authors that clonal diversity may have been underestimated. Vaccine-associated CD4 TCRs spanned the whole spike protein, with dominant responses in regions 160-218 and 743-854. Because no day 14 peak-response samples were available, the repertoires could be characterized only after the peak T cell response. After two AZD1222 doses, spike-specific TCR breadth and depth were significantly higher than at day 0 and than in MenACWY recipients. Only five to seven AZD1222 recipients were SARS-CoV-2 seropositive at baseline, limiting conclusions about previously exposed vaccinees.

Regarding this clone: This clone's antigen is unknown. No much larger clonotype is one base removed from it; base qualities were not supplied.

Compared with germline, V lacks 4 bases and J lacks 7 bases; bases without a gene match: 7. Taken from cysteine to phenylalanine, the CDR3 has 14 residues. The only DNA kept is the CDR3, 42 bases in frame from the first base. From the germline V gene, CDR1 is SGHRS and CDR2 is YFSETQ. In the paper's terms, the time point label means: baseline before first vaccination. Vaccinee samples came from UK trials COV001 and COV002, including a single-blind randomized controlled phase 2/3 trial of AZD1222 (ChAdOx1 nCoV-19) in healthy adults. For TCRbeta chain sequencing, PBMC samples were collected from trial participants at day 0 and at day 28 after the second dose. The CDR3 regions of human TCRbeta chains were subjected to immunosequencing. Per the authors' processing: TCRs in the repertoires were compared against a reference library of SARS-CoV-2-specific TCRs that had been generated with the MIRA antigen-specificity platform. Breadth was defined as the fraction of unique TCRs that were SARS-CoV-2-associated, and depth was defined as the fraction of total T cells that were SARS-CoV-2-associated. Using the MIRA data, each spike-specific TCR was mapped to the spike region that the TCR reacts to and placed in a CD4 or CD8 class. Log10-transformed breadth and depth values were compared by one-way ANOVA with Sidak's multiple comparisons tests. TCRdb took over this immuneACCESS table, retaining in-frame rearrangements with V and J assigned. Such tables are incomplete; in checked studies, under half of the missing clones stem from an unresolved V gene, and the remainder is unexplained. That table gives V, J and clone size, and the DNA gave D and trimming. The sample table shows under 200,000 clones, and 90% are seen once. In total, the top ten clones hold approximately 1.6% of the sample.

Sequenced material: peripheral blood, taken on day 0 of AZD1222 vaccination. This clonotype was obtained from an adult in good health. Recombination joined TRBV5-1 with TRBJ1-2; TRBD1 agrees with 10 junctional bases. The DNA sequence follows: TGCGCCAGCAGCCCGGGGACAGGGGTTAGTGGCTACACCTTC. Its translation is CASSPGTGVSGYTF.